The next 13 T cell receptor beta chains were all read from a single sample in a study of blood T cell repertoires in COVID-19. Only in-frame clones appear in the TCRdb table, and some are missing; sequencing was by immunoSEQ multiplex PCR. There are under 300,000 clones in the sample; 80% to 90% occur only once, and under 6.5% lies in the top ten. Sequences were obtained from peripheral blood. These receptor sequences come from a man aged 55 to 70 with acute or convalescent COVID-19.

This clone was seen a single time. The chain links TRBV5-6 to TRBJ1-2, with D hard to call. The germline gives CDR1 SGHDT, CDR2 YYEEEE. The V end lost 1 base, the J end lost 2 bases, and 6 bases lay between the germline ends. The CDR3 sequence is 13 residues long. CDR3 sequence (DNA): TGTGCCAGCAGCTTGACGGAGAACTATGGCTACACCTTC. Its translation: CASSLTENYGYTF. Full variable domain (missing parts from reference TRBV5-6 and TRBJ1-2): DAGVTQSPTHLIKTRGQQVTLRCSPKSGHDTVSWYQQALGQGPQFIFQYYEEEERQRGNFPDRFSGHQFPNYSSELNVNALLLGDSALYLCASSLTENYGYTFGSGTRLTVV.

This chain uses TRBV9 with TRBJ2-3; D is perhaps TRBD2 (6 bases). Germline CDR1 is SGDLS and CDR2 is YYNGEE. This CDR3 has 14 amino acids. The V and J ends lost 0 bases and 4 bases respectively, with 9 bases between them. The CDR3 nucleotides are TGTGCCAGCAGCGTAGTCGGGGAGGCAGATACGCAGTATTTT. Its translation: CASSVVGEADTQYF.

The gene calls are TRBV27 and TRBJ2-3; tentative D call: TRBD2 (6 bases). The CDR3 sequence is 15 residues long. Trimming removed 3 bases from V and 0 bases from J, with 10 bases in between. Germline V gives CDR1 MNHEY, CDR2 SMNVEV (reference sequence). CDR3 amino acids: CASSFGRLSTDTQYF. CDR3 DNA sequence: TGTGCCAGCAGTTTTGGGAGGCTCAGCACAGATACGCAGTATTTT.

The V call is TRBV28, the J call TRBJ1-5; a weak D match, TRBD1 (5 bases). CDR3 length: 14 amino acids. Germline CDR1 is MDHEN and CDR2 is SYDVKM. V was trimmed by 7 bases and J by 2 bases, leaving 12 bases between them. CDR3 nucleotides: TGTGCCAGCAACGGAGGGGTTGGCAATCAGCCCCAGCATTTT. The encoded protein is CASNGGVGNQPQHF. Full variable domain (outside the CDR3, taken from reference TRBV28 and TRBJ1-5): DVKVTQSSRYLVKRTGEKVFLECVQDMDHENMFWYRQDPGLGLRLIYFSYDVKMKEKGDIPEGYSVSREKKERFSLILESASTNQTSMYLCASNGGVGNQPQHFGDGTRLSIL.

CDR3 protein: CASSEVAGGGSEQYF. In DNA form, the CDR3 reads TGTGCCAGCAGTGAAGTGGCAGGGGGCGGAAGTGAGCAGTACTTC. This chain links TRBV6-1 with TRBJ2-7; 8 bases agree with TRBD1. Germline trimming cut 1 base from V and 7 bases from J; bases unmatched to any gene: 9. The germline V gene encodes CDR1 MNHNS and CDR2 SASEGT. This CDR3 is 15 amino acids long.

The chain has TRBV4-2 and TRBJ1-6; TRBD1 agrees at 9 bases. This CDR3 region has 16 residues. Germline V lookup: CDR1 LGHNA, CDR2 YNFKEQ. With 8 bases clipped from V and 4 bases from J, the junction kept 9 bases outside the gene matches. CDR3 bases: TGTGCCAGCCGCGAAAGGACAGGGGCTTATAATTCACCCCTCCACTTT. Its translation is CASRERTGAYNSPLHF.

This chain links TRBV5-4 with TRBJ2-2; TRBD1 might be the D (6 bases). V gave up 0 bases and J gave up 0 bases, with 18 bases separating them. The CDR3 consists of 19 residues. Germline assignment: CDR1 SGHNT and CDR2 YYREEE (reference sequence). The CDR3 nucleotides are TGTGCCAGCAGCTTGGCACAGGGATATTCACCCTCGAACACCGGGGAGCTGTTTTTT. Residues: CASSLAQGYSPSNTGELFF.

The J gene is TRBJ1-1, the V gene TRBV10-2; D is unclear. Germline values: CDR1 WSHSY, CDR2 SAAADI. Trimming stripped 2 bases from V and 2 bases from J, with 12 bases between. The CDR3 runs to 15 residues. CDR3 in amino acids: CASSESVAPNTEAFF. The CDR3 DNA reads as TGCGCCAGCAGTGAGAGCGTCGCACCCAACACTGAAGCTTTCTTT.

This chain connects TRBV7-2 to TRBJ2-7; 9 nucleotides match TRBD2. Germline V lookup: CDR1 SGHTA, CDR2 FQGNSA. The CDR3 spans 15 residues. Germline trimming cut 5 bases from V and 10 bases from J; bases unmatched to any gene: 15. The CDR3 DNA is TGTGCCAGCAGCCCGCGGGGGACTAGCATATGGGAACAGTACTTC. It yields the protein CASSPRGTSIWEQYF.

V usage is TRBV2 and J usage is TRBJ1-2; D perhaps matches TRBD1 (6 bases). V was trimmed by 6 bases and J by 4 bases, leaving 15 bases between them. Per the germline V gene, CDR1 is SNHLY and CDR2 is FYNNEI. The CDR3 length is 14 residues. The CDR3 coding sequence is TGTGCCAGCAGAGGACAGCCCGGTGGCTATGGCTACACCTTC. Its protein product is CASRGQPGGYGYTF.

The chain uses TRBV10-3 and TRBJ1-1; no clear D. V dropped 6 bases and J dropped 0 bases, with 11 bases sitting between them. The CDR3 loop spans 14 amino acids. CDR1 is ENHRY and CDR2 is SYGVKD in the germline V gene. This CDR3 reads CAISREHMNTEAFF. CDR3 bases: TGTGCCATCAGCCGGGAACACATGAACACTGAAGCTTTCTTT.

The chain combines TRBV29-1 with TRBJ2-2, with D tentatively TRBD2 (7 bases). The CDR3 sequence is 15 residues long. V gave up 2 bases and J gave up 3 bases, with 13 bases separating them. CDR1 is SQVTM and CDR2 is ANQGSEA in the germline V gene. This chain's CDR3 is CSVEFGGRYTGELFF. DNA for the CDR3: TGCAGCGTTGAATTCGGGGGGCGGTACACCGGGGAGCTGTTTTTT.

The CDR3 bases are TGCGCCAGCAGCGGCACAGGGGACACTGAAGCTTTCTTT. It encodes CASSGTGDTEAFF. The rearrangement joins TRBV10-2 to TRBJ1-1, with 7 bases matching TRBD1. The CDR3 length is 13 residues. The germline gives CDR1 WSHSY, CDR2 SAAADI. J was trimmed by 3 bases and V by 6 bases; bases with no gene match: 4.